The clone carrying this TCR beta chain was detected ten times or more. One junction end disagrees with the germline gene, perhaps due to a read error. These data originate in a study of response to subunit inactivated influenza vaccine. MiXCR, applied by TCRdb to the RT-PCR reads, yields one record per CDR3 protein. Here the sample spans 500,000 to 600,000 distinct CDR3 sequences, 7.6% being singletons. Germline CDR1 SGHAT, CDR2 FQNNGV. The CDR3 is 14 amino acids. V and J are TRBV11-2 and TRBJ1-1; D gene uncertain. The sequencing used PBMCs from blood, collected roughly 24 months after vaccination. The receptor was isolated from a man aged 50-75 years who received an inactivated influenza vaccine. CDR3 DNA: TGTGCCACCAGCCTGGCAGCCATGAACACTGAAGCTTTCTTT. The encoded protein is CATSLAAMNTEAFF.